Listed below are T cell receptor beta chains from one sample, sequenced in a study of control samples from healthy donors and cancer patients. Some clones are missing from TCRdb's copy, which holds only in-frame ones; the method was immunoSEQ multiplex PCR. The sample lists some 71,000 clones; over 85% were seen once. The sequencing sample was made of PBMCs. All receptors come from a man in his sixties with lung cancer. Both conserved end residues are part of each CDR3. A D gene is named only where the DNA matches it firmly. Expanded clones get a size class; other rows say once, few or many, or leave the size out.

len: 17; v_gene: TRBV10-1; abundance: -; d_gene: TRBD1; j_gene: TRBJ2-6; CDR3nt: TGCGCCAGCAGTGAGACAGGGGCAGCCTCTGGGGCCAACGTCCTGACTTTC; CDR3aa: CASSETGAASGANVLTF
len: 15; v_gene: TRBV6-5; abundance: -; d_gene: -; j_gene: TRBJ2-5; CDR3nt: TGTGCCAGCAGTTACGTCCTAGCAGATCGAGAGACCCAGTACTTC; CDR3aa: CASSYVLADRETQYF
len: 13; v_gene: TRBV29-1; abundance: -; d_gene: -; j_gene: TRBJ2-5; CDR3nt: TGCAGCGTTGTAAGCGGGTTAGGGATGACCCAGTACTTC; CDR3aa: CSVVSGLGMTQYF
len: 17; v_gene: TRBV15; abundance: -; d_gene: -; j_gene: TRBJ2-5; CDR3nt: TGTGCCACCAGCAGAGATCCAGGCTCCCCGTCCAGGGAGACCCAGTACTTC; CDR3aa: CATSRDPGSPSRETQYF
len: 13; v_gene: TRBV5-1; abundance: once; d_gene: -; j_gene: TRBJ1-1; CDR3nt: TGCGCCAGCAGCTCAAGGGGGTCAGCTGAAGCTTTCTTT; CDR3aa: CASSSRGSAEAFF
len: 13; v_gene: TRBV19; abundance: -; d_gene: -; j_gene: TRBJ1-2; CDR3nt: TGTGCCAGTAGTCGGGAGGGTTATTATGGCTACACCTTC; CDR3aa: CASSREGYYGYTF
len: 16; v_gene: TRBV5-1; abundance: -; d_gene: -; j_gene: TRBJ2-2; CDR3nt: TGCGCCAGCAGCCCACAGCCGGGATCCGGTGCCGGGGAGCTGTTTTTT; CDR3aa: CASSPQPGSGAGELFF
len: 14; v_gene: TRBV5-6; abundance: -; d_gene: -; j_gene: TRBJ2-5; CDR3nt: TGTGCCAGCAGACTGTCGGGGGCACGGGAGACCCAGTACTTC; CDR3aa: CASRLSGARETQYF
len: 13; v_gene: TRBV6-5; abundance: -; d_gene: -; j_gene: TRBJ2-7; CDR3nt: TGTGCCAGCAGCTACAGGGATGGGTACGAGCAGTACTTC; CDR3aa: CASSYRDGYEQYF
len: 10; v_gene: TRBV7-9; abundance: -; d_gene: -; j_gene: TRBJ2-5; CDR3nt: TGTGCCAGCAAGGGGACCCGAGTGCACTTC; CDR3aa: CASKGTRVHF
len: 13; v_gene: TRBV2; abundance: -; d_gene: -; j_gene: TRBJ1-4; CDR3nt: TGTGCCAGCACCGGGACACCCCCCGAAAAACTGTTTTTT; CDR3aa: CASTGTPPEKLFF
len: 17; v_gene: TRBV5-1; abundance: few; d_gene: -; j_gene: TRBJ1-3; CDR3nt: TGCGCCAGCAGCTTGGCCGGGGCTACCGGCTCTGGAAACACCATATATTTT; CDR3aa: CASSLAGATGSGNTIYF
len: 12; v_gene: TRBV7-3; abundance: -; d_gene: -; j_gene: TRBJ1-2; CDR3nt: TGTGCCAGCAGCTTGGGCGGGCCCCCCTCGGACTTC; CDR3aa: CASSLGGPPSDF
len: 14; v_gene: TRBV5-4; abundance: -; d_gene: TRBD1; j_gene: TRBJ1-2; CDR3nt: TGTGCCAGCAGCGCCGGGACAGGGAACTATGGCTACACCTTC; CDR3aa: CASSAGTGNYGYTF
len: 16; v_gene: TRBV5-1; abundance: -; d_gene: -; j_gene: TRBJ2-2; CDR3nt: TGCGCCAGCCAGTTTAACGCAGGTTCGATCACCGGGGAGCTGTTTTTT; CDR3aa: CASQFNAGSITGELFF
len: 15; v_gene: TRBV12-5; abundance: -; d_gene: TRBD1; j_gene: TRBJ1-5; CDR3nt: TGTGCTAGTGAATCCGGACAGGGGAGTTATCAGCCCCAGCATTTT; CDR3aa: CASESGQGSYQPQHF
len: 17; v_gene: TRBV27; abundance: -; d_gene: TRBD2; j_gene: TRBJ2-5; CDR3nt: TGTGCCAGCAGTTTGAGGGCTAGCGGGGGGGACCAAGAGACCCAGTACTTC; CDR3aa: CASSLRASGGDQETQYF
len: 14; v_gene: TRBV5-1; abundance: -; d_gene: -; j_gene: TRBJ2-2; CDR3nt: TGCGCCAGCAGCTTGGATACAGGGCCCGGGGAGCTGTTTTTT; CDR3aa: CASSLDTGPGELFF
len: 15; v_gene: TRBV30; abundance: -; d_gene: TRBD1; j_gene: TRBJ1-2; CDR3nt: TGTGCCTGGAGGGAGCCGGGACAGACAAACTATGGCTACACCTTC; CDR3aa: CAWREPGQTNYGYTF
len: 14; v_gene: TRBV30; abundance: -; d_gene: -; j_gene: TRBJ2-2; CDR3nt: TGTGCCTGGAGTTCAGGGACACTCGCCGGGGAGCTGTTTTTT; CDR3aa: CAWSSGTLAGELFF
len: 13; v_gene: TRBV2; abundance: -; d_gene: TRBD1; j_gene: TRBJ1-6; CDR3nt: TGTGCCAGTGCAGACAGGGGAGGTTCACCCCTCCACTTT; CDR3aa: CASADRGGSPLHF
len: 16; v_gene: TRBV11-3; abundance: -; d_gene: -; j_gene: TRBJ1-2; CDR3nt: TGTGCCAGCAGCTTAGGCGCTCCTACTGATCCCTATGGCTACACCTTC; CDR3aa: CASSLGAPTDPYGYTF
len: 15; v_gene: TRBV7-6; abundance: -; d_gene: TRBD1; j_gene: TRBJ2-7; CDR3nt: TGTGCCAGCAGCTTAGAACAGGGGGCCTCCTACGAGCAGTACTTC; CDR3aa: CASSLEQGASYEQYF
len: 11; v_gene: TRBV6-5; abundance: -; d_gene: TRBD1; j_gene: TRBJ1-1; CDR3nt: TGTGCCAGCAGTAGGGACAGCGAAGCTTTCTTT; CDR3aa: CASSRDSEAFF
len: 16; v_gene: TRBV6-6; abundance: -; d_gene: TRBD1; j_gene: TRBJ1-1; CDR3nt: TGTGCCAGCAGTTACCCGACAGGGGGCGAGGTCACTGAAGCTTTCTTT; CDR3aa: CASSYPTGGEVTEAFF
len: 12; v_gene: TRBV5-1; abundance: -; d_gene: -; j_gene: TRBJ2-4; CDR3nt: TGCGCCAGCAGCTCCATGGGAAACATTCAGTACTTC; CDR3aa: CASSSMGNIQYF
len: 14; v_gene: TRBV30; abundance: -; d_gene: TRBD1; j_gene: TRBJ1-3; CDR3nt: TGTGCCTTCAAACAGGGGAGCTCTGGAAACACCATATATTTT; CDR3aa: CAFKQGSSGNTIYF
len: 13; v_gene: TRBV3-1/TRBV3-2; abundance: -; d_gene: -; j_gene: TRBJ1-1; CDR3nt: TGTGCCAGCAGCCCCGTAGGGGCCATTGGAGCTTTCTTT; CDR3aa: CASSPVGAIGAFF
len: 14; v_gene: TRBV6-5; abundance: -; d_gene: -; j_gene: TRBJ1-5; CDR3nt: TGTGCCAGCGTCGGGGGGGCGAGCAATCAGCCCCAGCATTTT; CDR3aa: CASVGGASNQPQHF
len: 17; v_gene: TRBV5-1; abundance: few; d_gene: -; j_gene: TRBJ1-2; CDR3nt: TGCGCCAGCAGCTTGCCCTCACCGTGGAACGCTAACTATGGCTACACCTTC; CDR3aa: CASSLPSPWNANYGYTF
len: 13; v_gene: TRBV5-6; abundance: -; d_gene: -; j_gene: TRBJ2-5; CDR3nt: TGTGCCAGCAGCGAGACAGGGAGGGAGACCCAGTACTTC; CDR3aa: CASSETGRETQYF
len: 18; v_gene: TRBV6-1; abundance: -; d_gene: TRBD1; j_gene: TRBJ1-6; CDR3nt: TGTGCCAGCAGTGTTGGGGACAGGGGGCACTCCTATAATTCACCCCTCCACTTT; CDR3aa: CASSVGDRGHSYNSPLHF
len: 12; v_gene: TRBV29-1; abundance: -; d_gene: -; j_gene: TRBJ1-2; CDR3nt: TGCAGCGTTGAAAGGGCCGGCAGAGGCTACACCTTC; CDR3aa: CSVERAGRGYTF
len: 14; v_gene: TRBV7-8; abundance: -; d_gene: -; j_gene: TRBJ1-2; CDR3nt: TGTGCCAGCAGCTTAGGGACAGTTAGCTATGGCTACACCTTC; CDR3aa: CASSLGTVSYGYTF
len: 13; v_gene: TRBV18; abundance: -; d_gene: -; j_gene: TRBJ1-1; CDR3nt: TGTGCCAGCTCACCAGAGGGGTATACTGAAGCTTTCTTT; CDR3aa: CASSPEGYTEAFF
len: 15; v_gene: TRBV24-1; abundance: -; d_gene: -; j_gene: TRBJ1-2; CDR3nt: TGTGCCACCAGTGATTCCCCCGGAGTCTCTTATGGCTACACCTTC; CDR3aa: CATSDSPGVSYGYTF
len: 15; v_gene: TRBV7-3; abundance: -; d_gene: -; j_gene: TRBJ1-1; CDR3nt: TGTGCCAGCAGCTTAACGGGGCAGGCCATCACTGAAGCTTTCTTT; CDR3aa: CASSLTGQAITEAFF
len: 15; v_gene: TRBV6-5; abundance: -; d_gene: TRBD2; j_gene: TRBJ2-4; CDR3nt: TGTGCCAGCAGTAAACGGACTAGCGACAAAAACATTCAGTACTTC; CDR3aa: CASSKRTSDKNIQYF
len: 12; v_gene: TRBV12-3/TRBV12-4; abundance: -; d_gene: -; j_gene: TRBJ2-5; CDR3nt: TGTGCCAGCAGTGGTGACCGGGAGACCCAGTACTTC; CDR3aa: CASSGDRETQYF
len: 13; v_gene: TRBV24-1; abundance: -; d_gene: -; j_gene: TRBJ1-4; CDR3nt: TGTGCCACCAGTGATTCGGCGAATGAAAAACTGTTTTTT; CDR3aa: CATSDSANEKLFF
len: 13; v_gene: TRBV24-1; abundance: -; d_gene: -; j_gene: TRBJ2-3; CDR3nt: TGTGCCACCAGTGATTCAGGCACAGATACGCAGTATTTT; CDR3aa: CATSDSGTDTQYF
len: 14; v_gene: TRBV14; abundance: few; d_gene: -; j_gene: TRBJ1-3; CDR3nt: TGTGCCAGCAGCCCTGGGACATCTTTCAACACCATATATTTT; CDR3aa: CASSPGTSFNTIYF
len: 12; v_gene: TRBV12-3/TRBV12-4; abundance: -; d_gene: -; j_gene: TRBJ2-3; CDR3nt: TGTGCCAGCAACCCTCTGACAGATACGCAGTATTTT; CDR3aa: CASNPLTDTQYF
len: 14; v_gene: TRBV27; abundance: once; d_gene: -; j_gene: TRBJ1-3; CDR3nt: TGTGCCAGCAGCCTGGGGGGCACGAGAAACACCATATATTTT; CDR3aa: CASSLGGTRNTIYF
len: 19; v_gene: TRBV12-5; abundance: -; d_gene: -; j_gene: TRBJ2-3; CDR3nt: TGTGCTAGTGGTTTGGAATTTTTTACGCGTTCAACTAGCACAGATACGCAGTATTTT; CDR3aa: CASGLEFFTRSTSTDTQYF
len: 11; v_gene: TRBV30; abundance: once; d_gene: TRBD1; j_gene: TRBJ1-4; CDR3nt: TGTGCCTGGGGGACAGGAGAAAAACTGTTTTTT; CDR3aa: CAWGTGEKLFF
len: 13; v_gene: TRBV5-1; abundance: -; d_gene: -; j_gene: TRBJ2-7; CDR3nt: TGCGCCAGCAGCTTGGTGGAGGGTTTCGAGCAGTACTTC; CDR3aa: CASSLVEGFEQYF
len: 18; v_gene: TRBV19; abundance: -; d_gene: TRBD2; j_gene: TRBJ2-1; CDR3nt: TGTGCCAGTCTCCCGGGACTAGCGGGGGGGCTCAGGGTCAATGAGCAGTTCTTC; CDR3aa: CASLPGLAGGLRVNEQFF
len: 14; v_gene: TRBV5-4; abundance: -; d_gene: -; j_gene: TRBJ1-1; CDR3nt: TGTGCCAGCAGCTTGGGGGGAGCGGACACTGAAGCTTTCTTT; CDR3aa: CASSLGGADTEAFF
len: 13; v_gene: TRBV19; abundance: -; d_gene: -; j_gene: TRBJ2-2; CDR3nt: TGTGCCAGTATCCGAGAAGAGTCCGGGGAGCTGTTTTTT; CDR3aa: CASIREESGELFF
len: 13; v_gene: TRBV5-4; abundance: -; d_gene: -; j_gene: TRBJ2-5; CDR3nt: TGTGCCAGCAGCACGAGGGGGAGTCAGACCCAGTACTTC; CDR3aa: CASSTRGSQTQYF
len: 15; v_gene: TRBV7-9; abundance: -; d_gene: -; j_gene: TRBJ2-3; CDR3nt: TGTGCCAGCAGCGCCGATATTAGCCAGGCAGATACGCAGTATTTT; CDR3aa: CASSADISQADTQYF
len: 15; v_gene: TRBV10-2; abundance: -; d_gene: -; j_gene: TRBJ2-2; CDR3nt: TGCGCCAGCAAGTCGCTCCCCAATAGCCCCGGGGAGCTGTTTTTT; CDR3aa: CASKSLPNSPGELFF
len: 13; v_gene: TRBV3-1/TRBV3-2; abundance: -; d_gene: TRBD1; j_gene: TRBJ2-7; CDR3nt: TGTGCCAGCAGCCGACAGGGGGCGGGCGAGCAGTACTTC; CDR3aa: CASSRQGAGEQYF
len: 20; v_gene: TRBV11-3; abundance: -; d_gene: TRBD2; j_gene: TRBJ2-7; CDR3nt: TGTGCCAGCAGCCACCTGCCAACTAGCGGGGGGCCCCCCAGCTCCTACGAGCAGTACTTC; CDR3aa: CASSHLPTSGGPPSSYEQYF
len: 13; v_gene: TRBV4-1; abundance: -; d_gene: TRBD1; j_gene: TRBJ1-2; CDR3nt: TGCGCCAGCAGCCAAGCAGGGGGCGATGGCTACACCTTC; CDR3aa: CASSQAGGDGYTF
len: 17; v_gene: TRBV5-6; abundance: -; d_gene: TRBD1; j_gene: TRBJ2-3; CDR3nt: TGTGCCAGCAGCGAGGACAGGGGCCCTTTGGGCACAGATACGCAGTATTTT; CDR3aa: CASSEDRGPLGTDTQYF
len: 16; v_gene: TRBV24-1; abundance: -; d_gene: TRBD1; j_gene: TRBJ2-2; CDR3nt: TGTGCCACCAGTGATACAGGGGGCGCGGAGACCGGGGAGCTGTTTTTT; CDR3aa: CATSDTGGAETGELFF
len: 14; v_gene: TRBV25-1; abundance: -; d_gene: -; j_gene: TRBJ1-2; CDR3nt: TGTGCCAGCAGTATACCGGGGGACTCATCGGGCTACACCTTC; CDR3aa: CASSIPGDSSGYTF